Reported below is one T cell receptor (beta chain). Its target is not known. The sample comes from a study of cytomegalovirus exposure and HLA in healthy donors. Findings and limits, study-wide: Later, an analysis found that TCR clusters from the first cohort tended to co-occur in the roughly 130 validation repertoires.

Sequencing was performed with immunoSEQ multiplex PCR; in TCRdb, only in-frame clones are kept and a portion is missing. The table includes around 66,000 clones, about 97% detected once. The ends were cut back, 0 bases at V and 5 bases at J, with 5 bases in the middle. Germline V gene sequence: CDR1 SGHDT, CDR2 YYEEEE. CDR3 length: 12 residues. This clonotype originated in a woman aged 18-35 years in good health and CMV-seropositive. The sample consisted of PBMCs. The rearrangement links TRBV5-6 to TRBJ2-5, with no clear D. CDR3 residues: CASSLALETQYF. As DNA, the CDR3 is TGTGCCAGCAGCTTGGCTCTGGAGACCCAGTACTTC.